This T cell receptor (beta chain) was sequenced during a study of blood T cell repertoires in COVID-19. At the level of the study: From T cells, B-cell-depleted T cells, or PBMCs came the material, which was cDNA or gDNA.

CDR3 length: 15 amino acids. The germline V gene encodes CDR1 LNHDA and CDR2 SQIVND (reference sequence). Between the trimmed V and J ends, which lost 5 bases and 7 bases, there was a span of 17 bases. Methods used by the authors: For nucleated cells, counts were estimated from reference gene primer amplification. Here immunoSEQ multiplex PCR was the method, and the copy in TCRdb shows in-frame clones only, minus some. D and trimming were read from the DNA, whereas the V and J calls and clone size are those reported in that table. The sample consists of about 83,000 clones, over 85% of them appearing once.

Sequencing used peripheral blood. This TCR was recovered from a woman older than 75 with active or convalescent COVID-19. The rearrangement uses TRBV19 and TRBJ2-2; tentative D call: TRBD1 (6 bases). The CDR3: CASSPQGPRGGELFF. CDR3 nucleotides: TGTGCCAGTAGTCCACAGGGACCCAGAGGCGGGGAGCTGTTTTTT.